The T cell receptor (beta chain) described here comes from a study of shared clonotypes between healthy human individuals. TCRdb's table, derived via immunoSEQ multiplex PCR, lists solely in-frame clones and lacks some. The profile shows roughly 2.5 million clones, just over 90% of them singletons. Sequencing was done on a sample of naive CD4+ T cells sorted from blood. The subset denotes: CD45RA+ positively selected. The sequence came from a man in his late teens or twenties in good health.

The DNA of the CDR3 is TGTGCCTGGAGTGCCGGACAGCCAGAGACCCAGTACTTC. It yields the protein CAWSAGQPETQYF. V and J are TRBV30 and TRBJ2-5; a weak D match, TRBD1 (6 bases). Trimming left V 1 base short and J 4 bases short, with 10 bases between. This CDR3 is built from 13 residues. Germline CDR1 and CDR2: GTSNPN and SVGIG (reference sequence).